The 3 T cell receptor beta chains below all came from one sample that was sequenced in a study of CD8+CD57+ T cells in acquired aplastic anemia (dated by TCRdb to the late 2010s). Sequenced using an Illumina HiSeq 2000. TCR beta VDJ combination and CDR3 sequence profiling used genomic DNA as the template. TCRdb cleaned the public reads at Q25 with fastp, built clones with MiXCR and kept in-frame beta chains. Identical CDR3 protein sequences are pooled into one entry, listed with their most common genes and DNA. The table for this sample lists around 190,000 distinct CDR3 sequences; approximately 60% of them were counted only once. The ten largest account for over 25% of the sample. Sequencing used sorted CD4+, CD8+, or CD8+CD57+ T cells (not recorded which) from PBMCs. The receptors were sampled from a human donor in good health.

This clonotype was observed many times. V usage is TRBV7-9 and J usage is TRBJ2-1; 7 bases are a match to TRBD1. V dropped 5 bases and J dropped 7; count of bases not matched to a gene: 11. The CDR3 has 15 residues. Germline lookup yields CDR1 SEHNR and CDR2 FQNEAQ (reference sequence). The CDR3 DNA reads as TGTGCCAGCAGCCTGGGACAGTCTCTTTGGAATGAGCAGTTCTTC. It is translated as CASSLGQSLWNEQFF. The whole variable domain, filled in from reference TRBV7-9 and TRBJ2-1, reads DTGVSQNPRHKITKRGQNVTFRCDPISEHNRLYWYRQTLGQGPEFLTYFQNEAQLEKSRLLSDRFSAERPKGSFSTLEIQRTEQGDSAMYLCASSLGQSLWNEQFFGPGTRLTVL.

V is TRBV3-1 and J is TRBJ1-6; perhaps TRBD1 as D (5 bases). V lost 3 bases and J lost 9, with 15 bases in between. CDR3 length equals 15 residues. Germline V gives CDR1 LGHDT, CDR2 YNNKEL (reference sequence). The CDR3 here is CASSHAGTNVSPLHF. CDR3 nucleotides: TGTGCCAGCAGCCATGCCGGGACTAACGTTTCACCCCTCCACTTT.

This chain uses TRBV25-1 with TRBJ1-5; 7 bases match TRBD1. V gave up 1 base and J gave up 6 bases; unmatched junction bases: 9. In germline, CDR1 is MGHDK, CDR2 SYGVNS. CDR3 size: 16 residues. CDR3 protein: CASSELVGQSPQPQHF. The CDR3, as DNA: TGTGCCAGCAGTGAATTGGTGGGACAGTCCCCTCAGCCCCAGCATTTT.